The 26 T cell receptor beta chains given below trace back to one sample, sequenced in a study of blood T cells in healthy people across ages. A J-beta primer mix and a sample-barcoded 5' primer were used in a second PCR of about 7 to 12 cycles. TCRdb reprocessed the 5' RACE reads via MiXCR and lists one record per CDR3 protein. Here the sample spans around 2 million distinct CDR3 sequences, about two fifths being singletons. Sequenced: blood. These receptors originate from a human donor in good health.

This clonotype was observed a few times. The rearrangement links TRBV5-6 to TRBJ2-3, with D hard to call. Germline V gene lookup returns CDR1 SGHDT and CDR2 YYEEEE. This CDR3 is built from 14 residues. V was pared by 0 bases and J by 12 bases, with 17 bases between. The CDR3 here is CASSLGIYAGIQYF. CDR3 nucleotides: TGTGCCAGCAGCTTGGGGATATACGCAGGTATACAGTATTTT.

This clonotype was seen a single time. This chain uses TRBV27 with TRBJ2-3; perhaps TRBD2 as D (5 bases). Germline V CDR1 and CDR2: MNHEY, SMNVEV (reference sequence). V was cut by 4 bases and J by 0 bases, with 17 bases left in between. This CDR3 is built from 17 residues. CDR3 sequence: CASSSIRTVASTDTQYF. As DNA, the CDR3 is TGTGCCAGCAGTTCCATCCGGACTGTTGCTAGCACAGATACGCAGTATTTT.

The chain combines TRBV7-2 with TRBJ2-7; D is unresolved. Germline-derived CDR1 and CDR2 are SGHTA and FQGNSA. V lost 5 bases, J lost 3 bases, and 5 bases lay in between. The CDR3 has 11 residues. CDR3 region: CASSDHYEQYF. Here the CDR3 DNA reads TGTGCCAGCAGCGACCACTACGAGCAGTACTTC.

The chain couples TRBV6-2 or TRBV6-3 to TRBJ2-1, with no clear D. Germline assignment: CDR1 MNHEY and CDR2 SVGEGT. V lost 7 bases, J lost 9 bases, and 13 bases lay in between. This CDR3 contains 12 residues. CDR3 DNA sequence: TGTGCCAGCACGTTCAGTAAGGGTGAGCAGTTCTTC. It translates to CASTFSKGEQFF.

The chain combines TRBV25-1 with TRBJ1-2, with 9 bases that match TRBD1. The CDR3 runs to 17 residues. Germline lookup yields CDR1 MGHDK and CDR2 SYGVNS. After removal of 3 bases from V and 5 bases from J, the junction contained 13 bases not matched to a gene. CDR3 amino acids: CASSDDGLSGTGYGYTF. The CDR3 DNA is TGTGCCAGCAGTGATGACGGACTCTCCGGGACAGGGTATGGCTACACCTTC.

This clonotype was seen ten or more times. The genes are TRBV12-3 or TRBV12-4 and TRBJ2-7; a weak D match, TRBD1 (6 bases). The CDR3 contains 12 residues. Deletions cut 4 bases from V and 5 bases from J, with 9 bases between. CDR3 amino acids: CASSYRVDEQYF. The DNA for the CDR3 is TGTGCCAGCAGTTACAGGGTGGACGAGCAGTACTTC.

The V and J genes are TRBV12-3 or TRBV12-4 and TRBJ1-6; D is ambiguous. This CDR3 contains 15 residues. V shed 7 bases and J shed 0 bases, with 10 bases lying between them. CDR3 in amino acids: CASTPESSYNSPLHF. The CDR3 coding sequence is TGTGCCAGCACCCCTGAGAGCTCCTATAATTCACCCCTCCACTTT.

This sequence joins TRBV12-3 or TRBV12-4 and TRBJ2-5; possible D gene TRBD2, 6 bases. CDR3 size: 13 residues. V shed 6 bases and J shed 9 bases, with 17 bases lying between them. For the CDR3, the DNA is TGTGCCAGCAGCCGGGACTGGACCTTTTCCCAGTACTTC. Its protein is CASSRDWTFSQYF.

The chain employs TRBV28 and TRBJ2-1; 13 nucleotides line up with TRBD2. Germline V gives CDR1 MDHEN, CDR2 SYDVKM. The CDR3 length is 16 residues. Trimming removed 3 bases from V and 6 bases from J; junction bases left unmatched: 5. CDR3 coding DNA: TGTGCCAGCAGTTTCATTGGACTAGCGGGGGCCAATGAGCAGTTCTTC. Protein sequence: CASSFIGLAGANEQFF.

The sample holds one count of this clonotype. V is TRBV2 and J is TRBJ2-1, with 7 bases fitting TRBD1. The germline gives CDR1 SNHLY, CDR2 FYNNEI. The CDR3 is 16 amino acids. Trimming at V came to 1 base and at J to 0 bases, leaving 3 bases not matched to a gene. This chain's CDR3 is CASSEEGQNSYNEQFF. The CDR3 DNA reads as TGTGCCAGCAGTGAAGAGGGACAGAACTCCTACAATGAGCAGTTCTTC.

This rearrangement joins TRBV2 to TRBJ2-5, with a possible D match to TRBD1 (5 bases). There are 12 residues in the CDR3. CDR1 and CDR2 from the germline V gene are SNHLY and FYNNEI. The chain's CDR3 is CTTNQGEETQYF. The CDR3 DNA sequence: TGTACCACCAACCAGGGTGAAGAGACCCAGTACTTC.

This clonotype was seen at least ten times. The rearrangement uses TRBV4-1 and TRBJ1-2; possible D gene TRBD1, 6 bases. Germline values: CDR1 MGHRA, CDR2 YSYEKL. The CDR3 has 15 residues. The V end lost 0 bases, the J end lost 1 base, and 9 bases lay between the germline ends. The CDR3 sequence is CASSQDGGLNYGYTF. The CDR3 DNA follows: TGCGCCAGCAGCCAAGACGGGGGGCTTAACTATGGCTACACCTTC.

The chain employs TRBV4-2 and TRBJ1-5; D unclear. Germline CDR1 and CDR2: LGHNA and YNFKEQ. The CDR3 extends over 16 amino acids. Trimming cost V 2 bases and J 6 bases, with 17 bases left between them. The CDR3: CASSQSPTGLGQPQHF. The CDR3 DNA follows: TGTGCCAGCAGCCAATCCCCGACGGGGTTAGGTCAGCCCCAGCATTTT.

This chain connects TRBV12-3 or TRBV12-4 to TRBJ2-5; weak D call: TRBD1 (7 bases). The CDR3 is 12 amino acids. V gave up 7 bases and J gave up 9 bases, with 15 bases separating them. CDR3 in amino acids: CASTSQGEAQYF. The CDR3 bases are TGTGCCAGCACTTCCCAGGGGGAGGCCCAGTACTTC.

CDR3 nucleotide sequence: TGCAGTGCCCCCCTCCGGGGGCGCTACAATGAGCAGTTCTTC. This encodes CSAPLRGRYNEQFF. The chain recombines TRBV20-1 with TRBJ2-1; D tentatively reads TRBD1 or TRBD2 (6 bases each). V lost 6 bases, J lost 3 bases, and 15 bases lay in between. CDR1 and CDR2 (germline): DFQATT, SNEGSKA (reference sequence). The CDR3 has 14 residues.

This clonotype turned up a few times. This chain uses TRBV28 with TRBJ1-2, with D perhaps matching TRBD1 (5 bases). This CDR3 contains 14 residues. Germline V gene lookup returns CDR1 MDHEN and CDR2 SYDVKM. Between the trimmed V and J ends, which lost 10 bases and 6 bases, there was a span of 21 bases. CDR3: CAIHQTDRTHGYTF. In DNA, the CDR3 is TGTGCCATCCACCAGACAGATAGGACCCATGGCTACACCTTC.

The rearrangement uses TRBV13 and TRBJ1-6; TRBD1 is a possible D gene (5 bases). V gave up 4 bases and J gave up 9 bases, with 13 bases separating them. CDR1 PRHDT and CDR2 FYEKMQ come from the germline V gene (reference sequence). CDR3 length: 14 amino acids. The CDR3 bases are TGTGCCAGCAGCTCCGGGACGAGGAGTTCACCCCTCCACTTT. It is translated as CASSSGTRSSPLHF.

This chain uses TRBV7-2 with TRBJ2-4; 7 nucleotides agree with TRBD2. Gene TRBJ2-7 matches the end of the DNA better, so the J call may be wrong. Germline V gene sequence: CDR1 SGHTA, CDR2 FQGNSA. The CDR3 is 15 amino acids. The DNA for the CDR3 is TGTGCCAGCAGCCTCGAGACTAGCAGACCCTACGAGCAGTACTTC. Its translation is CASSLETSRPYEQYF.

CDR3 in amino acids: CASSPPLTGAYEQYF. The CDR3 DNA is TGTGCCAGCTCACCACCGTTGACAGGGGCCTACGAGCAGTACTTC. The chain carries TRBV18 and TRBJ2-7; 8 bases align to TRBD1. CDR3 length: 15 residues. V shed 0 bases and J 2 bases; nucleotides not matched to a gene: 3. Germline loops: CDR1 KGHSH, CDR2 LQKENI.

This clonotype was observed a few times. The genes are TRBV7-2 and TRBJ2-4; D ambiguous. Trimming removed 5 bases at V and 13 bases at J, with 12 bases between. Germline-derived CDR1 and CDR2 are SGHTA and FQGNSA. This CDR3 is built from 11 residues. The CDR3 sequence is CASSAYYGQYF. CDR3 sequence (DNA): TGTGCCAGCAGCGCGTACTACGGGCAGTACTTC.

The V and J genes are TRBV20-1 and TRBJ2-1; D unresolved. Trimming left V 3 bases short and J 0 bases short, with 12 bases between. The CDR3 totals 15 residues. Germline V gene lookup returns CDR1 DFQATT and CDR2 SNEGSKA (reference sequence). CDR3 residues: CSASGDPSSYNEQFF. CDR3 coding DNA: TGCAGTGCTAGTGGTGACCCTAGCTCCTACAATGAGCAGTTCTTC.

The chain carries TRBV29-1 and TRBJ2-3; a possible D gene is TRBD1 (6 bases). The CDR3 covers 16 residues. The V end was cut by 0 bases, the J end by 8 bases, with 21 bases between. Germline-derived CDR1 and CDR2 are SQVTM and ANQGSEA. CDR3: CSVEDLGGRGSFTQYF. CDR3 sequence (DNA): TGCAGCGTTGAAGATCTTGGGGGCAGGGGAAGTTTTACGCAGTATTTT.

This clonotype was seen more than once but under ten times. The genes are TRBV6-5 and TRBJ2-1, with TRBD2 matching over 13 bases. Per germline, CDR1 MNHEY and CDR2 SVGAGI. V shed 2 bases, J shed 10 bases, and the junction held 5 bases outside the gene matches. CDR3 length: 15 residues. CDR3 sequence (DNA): TGTGCCAGCAGTTACACTAGCGGGGGGGTTCGGGAGCAGTTCTTC. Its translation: CASSYTSGGVREQFF.

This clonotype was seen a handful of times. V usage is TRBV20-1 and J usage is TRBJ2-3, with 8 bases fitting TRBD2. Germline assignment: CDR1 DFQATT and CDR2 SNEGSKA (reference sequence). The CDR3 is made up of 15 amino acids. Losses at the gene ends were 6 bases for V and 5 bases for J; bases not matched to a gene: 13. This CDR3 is CSAPMAAGVGDTQYF. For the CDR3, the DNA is TGCAGTGCCCCGATGGCAGCGGGGGTGGGAGATACGCAGTATTTT.

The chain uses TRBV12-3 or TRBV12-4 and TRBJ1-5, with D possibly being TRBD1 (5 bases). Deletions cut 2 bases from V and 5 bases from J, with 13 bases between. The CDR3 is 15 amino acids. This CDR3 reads CASSLQGTVHQPQHF. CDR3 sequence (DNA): TGTGCCAGCAGTTTACAGGGAACGGTGCATCAGCCCCAGCATTTT.

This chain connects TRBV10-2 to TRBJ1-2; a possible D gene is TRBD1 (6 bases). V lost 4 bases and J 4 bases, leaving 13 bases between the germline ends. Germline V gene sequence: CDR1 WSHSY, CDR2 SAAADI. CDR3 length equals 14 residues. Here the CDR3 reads CASSVSGHLYGYTF. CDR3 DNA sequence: TGCGCCAGCAGTGTATCGGGACACCTCTATGGCTACACCTTC.